This T cell receptor beta chain is drawn from a study of blood T cell repertoires in COVID-19. Background on the study: Acute and convalescent COVID-19 samples came from the United States, Italy and Spain.

The table came from immunoSEQ multiplex PCR; TCRdb's copy has only in-frame clones and leaves some out. The sample consists of approximately 130,000 clones, under 85% of them appearing once. Germline CDR1 MNHNY, CDR2 SVGAGI (reference sequence). The ends lost 8 bases at V and 8 bases at J; junction bases unmatched: 9. This CDR3 region has 14 residues. Across under 25 US areas, participants ranged in age from about 18 to 90 years. Participants had their cohort set by participant-reported clinical history. This clonotype was obtained from a man aged 25 to 40 who had recovered from COVID-19. The rearrangement joins TRBV6-6 to TRBJ1-4; 9 bases align to TRBD1. Sequences were obtained from PBMCs or T cells enriched from blood (not recorded which). CDR3 amino acids: CASGTSGTGEKLFF. The DNA for the CDR3 is TGTGCCAGCGGTACTTCCGGGACAGGGGAAAAACTGTTTTTT.